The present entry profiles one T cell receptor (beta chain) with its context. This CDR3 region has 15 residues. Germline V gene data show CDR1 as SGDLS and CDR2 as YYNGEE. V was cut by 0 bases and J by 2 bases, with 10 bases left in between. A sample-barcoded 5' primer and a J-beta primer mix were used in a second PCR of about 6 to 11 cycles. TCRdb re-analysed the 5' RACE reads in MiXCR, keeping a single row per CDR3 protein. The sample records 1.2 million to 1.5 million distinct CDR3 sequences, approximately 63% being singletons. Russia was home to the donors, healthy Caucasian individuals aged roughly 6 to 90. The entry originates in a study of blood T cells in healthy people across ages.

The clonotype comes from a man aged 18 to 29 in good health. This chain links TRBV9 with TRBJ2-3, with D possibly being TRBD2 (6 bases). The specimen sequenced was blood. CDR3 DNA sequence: TGTGCCAGCAGCGTAGCGGGCGGGACCACAGATACGCAGTATTTT. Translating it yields CASSVAGGTTDTQYF. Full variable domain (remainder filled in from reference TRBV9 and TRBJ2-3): DSGVTQTPKHLITATGQRVTLRCSPRSGDLSVYWYQQSLDQGLQFLIQYYNGEERAKGNILERFSAQQFPDLHSELNLSSLELGDSALYFCASSVAGGTTDTQYFGPGTRLTVL.